This TCR beta chain was obtained from a study of T cells expressing NK-cell markers (dated by TCRdb to the early 2020s). At the level of the whole study: In sorted CD3+CD56+NKG2C+, CD3+CD56+NKG2C- and CD3+CD56-NKG2C+ T-cell subsets from eight donors, TCR beta-chain repertoires were profiled. Of the eight sequenced donors, seven were found to be HCMV-seropositive and one was found to be HCMV-seronegative. The study sequenced eight donors, all healthy volunteers chosen at random: three men and five women. Sequencing of the libraries produced 2 x 150 bp reads on Illumina HiSeq 2000/2500, MiSeq or NextSeq. Results and caveats for the whole study, not just this receptor: Whether the expanded NKG2C-expressing T cell clones were specific for HCMV antigens remained unclear. Those dominant clonotypes were again the most abundant among CD3+CD56-NKG2C+ cells in a few donors, at about 28.3-60.1%. For 6 or 7 donors, the dominant CD3+CD56+NKG2C+ clonotypes were among the top 10 CD8+ clonotypes and accounted for about 1.0-8% of CD8+ T cells.

Details on this clonotype: The antigen it binds to is not known.

TCRdb shows the sequencer as Illumina HiSeq 2000. TCR beta cDNA libraries were made by 5'RACE template switching that added a universal primer site and unique molecular identifiers. Priming for cDNA synthesis came from the TCR beta constant segment, and two successive PCR amplification steps followed. Processing in the source paper ran as follows. MIGEC was used to demultiplex reads and group the reads by UMI, and MiTCR was used to assemble and quantify clonotypes. To exclude erroneous sequences, any TCR cDNA sequence not supported by at least two reads was discarded. The tcR package was used for downstream repertoire analysis, with clonotypes matched between fractions based on CDR3 nucleotide sequence plus V segment. Antigen specificity was annotated against VDJdb with VDJmatch, allowing one amino acid substitution in CDR3. Each entry corresponds to one CDR3 protein sequence from reads that TCRdb reprocessed, and DNA is not given. Clone size and V and J calls follow TCRdb, not the original study. The table for this sample records about 440,000 distinct CDR3 sequences. The ten top clones hold roughly 7.2% of the sample.

HCMV-specific IgG was detected in serum with a commercial ELISA kit to determine HCMV serostatus. Peripheral blood mononuclear cells were isolated from blood by Ficoll density gradient centrifugation. Measured from the cysteine to the phenylalanine, the CDR3 is 15 residues long. No DNA was logged. Via the germline V gene, CDR1 is MNHEY and CDR2 SVGEGT. The TCR comes from a woman aged 18 to 75 in good health. Sequenced sample: blood T cells: a sorted CD56 or NKG2C T cell subset, CD4+ or CD8+ T cells, or bulk PBMC T cells (not recorded which). The sequence joins TRBV6-2 or TRBV6-3 to TRBJ2-7. The CDR3 loop reads CASSYASGSSYEQYF.